Described below is a single T cell receptor (beta chain) sequence and its context. The study drew participants aged about 18 to 89 years from some 24 US areas. The CDR3 totals 15 residues. With V trimmed by 1 base and J by 6 bases, 6 bases remained unmatched. Germline values: CDR1 SGHTA, CDR2 FQGNSA. This specimen belongs to a study of blood T cell repertoires in COVID-19. Study summary: Cohort 3 donors were reported recovered after two negative PCRs, clearance, or symptom resolution. T cells, B-cell-depleted T cells, or PBMCs supplied cDNA or gDNA.

The assay was immunoSEQ multiplex PCR, and TCRdb's table has in-frame clones only and misses some. The sample consists of roughly 340,000 clones, around 87% of them appearing once. The sequence derives from a man between 35 and 55 years old in a cohort exposed to, infected with or recovered from COVID-19 (not recorded which). This rearrangement joins TRBV7-2 to TRBJ2-1; 7 positions agree with TRBD1. Sequencing used PBMCs or T cells enriched from blood (not recorded which). CDR3 in DNA: TGTGCCAGCAGCTTAGGGGGACAGCTGCTCAATGAGCAGTTCTTC. Translation: CASSLGGQLLNEQFF.